This T cell receptor beta chain was recorded in a study of T-cell reconstitution after alpha-beta-depleted transplantation in children. Regarding the study as a whole: Roughly two months post-transplant, alpha-beta T cells reportedly originated from several hundred graft clones that had expanded. Among T cells one year after transplant, newly produced cells accounted for most counts and diversity.

A library of TCRbeta sequences, prepared with unique molecular identifiers, was generated. TCRdb re-derived calls from the PCR reads in MiXCR, one entry per CDR3 protein. The table has about 580,000 distinct CDR3 sequences, 25% to 30% seen once; the top ten hold 30% to 45%. This clonotype has at least ten counts. Its antigen remains unknown. The CDR3 is made up of 9 amino acids. Germline values: CDR1 MNHEY, CDR2 SMNVEV (reference sequence). This sequence joins TRBV27 and TRBJ2-7, with D unresolved. This sequence originates from a boy in the first two years of life with Wiskott-Aldrich syndrome, due to receive a stem cell transplant. The sequencing used PBMCs, collected before TCRalphabeta/CD19-depleted stem cell transplant. In nucleotides, the CDR3 is TGTCCCACGAGGTACGAGCAGTACTTC. Protein sequence: CPTRYEQYF.